Below, 21 T cell receptor beta chains from the same sample are listed, as sequenced in a study of blood T cell repertoires in COVID-19. Only in-frame clones appear in the TCRdb table, and some are missing; sequencing was by immunoSEQ multiplex PCR. The sample contains roughly 180,000 clones, 82% of which appear only once. Sequencing input: PBMCs or T cells enriched from blood (not recorded which). All receptors derive from a man aged 55 to 70 who had recovered from COVID-19.

The gene calls are TRBV19 and TRBJ2-1; 12 bases agree with TRBD1. CDR1 is LNHDA, CDR2 SQIVND, per germline (reference sequence). V trimming: 8 bases; J trimming: 8 bases; junction bases outside the gene matches: 10. The CDR3 runs 15 residues. CDR3 sequence reads: CASGLGQGAFDEQFF. CDR3 sequence (DNA): TGTGCCAGTGGCTTGGGACAGGGGGCTTTCGATGAGCAGTTCTTC.

The chain couples TRBV30 to TRBJ1-2; the match to TRBD1 covers 7 bases. The CDR3 has 14 amino acids. Germline loops: CDR1 GTSNPN, CDR2 SVGIG (reference sequence). V dropped 0 bases and J dropped 7; count of bases not matched to a gene: 8. The CDR3 coding sequence is TGTGCCTGGAGTGTATCTCGGGACAGTGCTGGCTACACCTTC. Translating it yields CAWSVSRDSAGYTF.

The chain couples TRBV2 to TRBJ2-7; D call uncertain. Germline-derived CDR1 and CDR2 are SNHLY and FYNNEI. CDR3 length: 11 amino acids. V lost 6 bases and J lost 6, with 9 bases in between. This CDR3 reads CASRREFEQYF. CDR3 coding DNA: TGTGCCAGCAGACGAGAATTCGAGCAGTACTTC.

V usage is TRBV19 and J usage is TRBJ2-1; maybe TRBD2 (6 bases). Germline CDR1 LNHDA, CDR2 SQIVND (reference sequence). V shed 9 bases and J shed 7 bases, with 25 bases lying between them. This CDR3 comprises 16 residues. DNA of the CDR3: TGTGCCAGCACGCAACTTGGGGGGAGAAGGTATAATGAGCAGTTCTTC. Residues: CASTQLGGRRYNEQFF. The whole variable domain, filled in from reference TRBV19 and TRBJ2-1, reads DGGITQSPKYLFRKEGQNVTLSCEQNLNHDAMYWYRQDPGQGLRLIYYSQIVNDFQKGDIAEGYSVSREKKESFPLTVTSAQKNPTAFYLCASTQLGGRRYNEQFFGPGTRLTVL.

This chain links TRBV15 with TRBJ2-7; 7 bases align to TRBD1. The CDR3 is 14 residues long. V dropped 0 bases and J dropped 2; count of bases not matched to a gene: 1. Germline V gene lookup returns CDR1 LNHNV and CDR2 YYDKDF (reference sequence). CDR3 protein: CATSREGQAYEQYF. The CDR3 DNA reads TGTGCCACCAGCAGAGAAGGACAGGCCTACGAGCAGTACTTC. Full variable domain (outside the CDR3, taken from reference TRBV15 and TRBJ2-7): DAMVIQNPRYQVTQFGKPVTLSCSQTLNHNVMYWYQQKSSQAPKLLFHYYDKDFNNEADTPDNFQSRRPNTSFCFLDIRSPGLGDTAMYLCATSREGQAYEQYFGPGTRLTVT.

This clone has more than one count but fewer than ten. The V call is TRBV12-3 or TRBV12-4, the J call TRBJ1-2, with a tentative D call TRBD1 (6 bases). Trimming shortened V by 5 bases and J by 2 bases, and 9 bases separated the two germline ends. This CDR3 contains 13 residues. CDR3 coding DNA: TGTGCCAGCAGTGAGGGGGTAAACTATGGCTACACCTTC. Protein sequence: CASSEGVNYGYTF.

The rearrangement links TRBV19 to TRBJ2-1, with TRBD2 matching over 12 bases. Germline CDR1 is LNHDA and CDR2 is SQIVND (reference sequence). This CDR3 spans 14 amino acids. The V and J ends lost 8 bases and 7 bases, in that order; junction bases with no gene match: 6. The chain's CDR3 is CASGLAGGWNEQFF. CDR3 nucleotide sequence: TGTGCCAGTGGGCTAGCGGGAGGGTGGAATGAGCAGTTCTTC.

This chain connects TRBV14 to TRBJ1-6; D is undetermined. V shed 0 bases and J shed 11 bases, with 11 bases lying between them. CDR1 SGHDN and CDR2 FVKESK come from the germline V gene. CDR3 length: 14 residues. The chain's CDR3 is CASSQDLSGTPLHF. The CDR3 region has the DNA TGTGCCAGCAGCCAAGATTTAAGCGGGACACCCCTCCACTTT.

V is TRBV5-1 and J is TRBJ2-1, with TRBD2 identical over 8 bases. V was clipped by 0 bases and J by 2 bases; unmatched bases: 4. CDR1 is SGHRS, CDR2 YFSETQ, per germline. This CDR3 is 16 amino acids long. In DNA, the CDR3 is TGCGCCAGCAGCTTGGTGCCCGGGGGGGCCTACAATGAGCAGTTCTTC. This codes for CASSLVPGGAYNEQFF.

This chain links TRBV27 with TRBJ2-2; perhaps TRBD1 as D (5 bases). This CDR3 has 15 amino acids. The germline V gene encodes CDR1 MNHEY and CDR2 SMNVEV (reference sequence). Deletions cut 3 bases from V and 3 bases from J, with 11 bases between. The CDR3 DNA follows: TGTGCCAGCAGTTTCGCCAGGGTCGACACCGGGGAGCTGTTTTTT. Amino acids: CASSFARVDTGELFF.

For this clone: The germline gene is not matched at one end of the junction; a read error may be the cause. The chain is built from TRBV14 and TRBJ2-3; no clear D gene. Germline V gives CDR1 SGHDN, CDR2 FVKESK. This CDR3 region has 11 residues. DNA of the CDR3: TGTGCCAGCAGCCAAGGGCTAACTACATTTTTT. It yields the protein CASSQGLTTFF.

This clone was seen more than once but under ten times. This chain uses TRBV19 with TRBJ1-5; D might be TRBD1 (6 bases). The CDR3 covers 14 residues. The germline CDR1 and CDR2 sequences are LNHDA and SQIVND (reference sequence). V dropped 6 bases and J dropped 2 bases, with 11 bases sitting between them. CDR3 nucleotides: TGTGCCAGTAGGATCCCAGGGGGCAATCAGCCCCAGCATTTT. Amino acid sequence: CASRIPGGNQPQHF.

The genes are TRBV21-1 and TRBJ2-2; the listed D gene, TRBD1, was not tested against the DNA. TRBV21-1 is a recognized pseudogene. The CDR3 length is 16 residues. CDR3 region: CASSKSGATNTGELFF. CDR3 DNA: TGTGCCAGCAGCAAATCTGGGGCAACGAACACCGGGGAGCTGTTTTTT.

The chain is built from TRBV7-9 and TRBJ2-2; D possibly corresponds to TRBD1 (5 bases). Trimming removed 3 bases at V and 3 bases at J, with 11 bases between. The CDR3 loop spans 15 amino acids. Germline V gene sequence: CDR1 SEHNR, CDR2 FQNEAQ (reference sequence). This chain's CDR3 is CASSFQGPDTGELFF. The CDR3 nucleotides are TGTGCCAGCAGCTTCCAGGGTCCGGACACCGGGGAGCTGTTTTTT.

As to this clone: In the same sample, other DNA sequences code for this CDR3. Here the CDR3 DNA reads TGCGCCAGCAGCGTAGACAGGCCTAATGAAAAACTGTTTTTT. Translating it yields CASSVDRPNEKLFF. V is TRBV5-1 and J is TRBJ1-4, with D possibly matching TRBD1 (6 bases). Germline lookup yields CDR1 SGHRS and CDR2 YFSETQ. There are 14 residues in the CDR3. The germline V and J ends were trimmed by 4 bases and 3 bases, with 10 bases remaining between them.

This chain uses TRBV28 with TRBJ1-2; 7 bases agree with TRBD1. Trimming took 6 bases from V and 7 from J; bases not matched to a gene: 8. Germline V gene data show CDR1 as MDHEN and CDR2 as SYDVKM. The length of the CDR3 is 13 residues. As DNA, the CDR3 is TGTGCCAGCAGAGTCTACAGGGGTAGTGGCTACACCTTC. Its protein is CASRVYRGSGYTF.

The rearrangement uses TRBV11-2 and TRBJ2-7; 10 bases fit TRBD2. With V trimmed by 6 bases and J by 1 base, 3 bases remained unmatched. This CDR3 contains 14 residues. From germline, CDR1 is SGHAT and CDR2 FQNNGV. CDR3 region: CASSWTSGSYEQYF. The CDR3 DNA follows: TGTGCCAGCAGTTGGACTAGCGGATCCTACGAGCAGTACTTC.

CDR3 DNA sequence: TGTGCCAGCAGTCAGGGGGCGATGAACACTGAAGCTTTCTTT. This gives the protein CASSQGAMNTEAFF. This chain connects TRBV28 to TRBJ1-1; 8 bases map to TRBD1. The CDR3 spans 14 residues. The germline gives CDR1 MDHEN, CDR2 SYDVKM. With V trimmed by 5 bases and J by 0 bases, 2 bases remained unmatched.

J is TRBJ1-2 and V is TRBV6-5; TRBD1 matches at 10 bases. The trim removed 2 bases at V and 4 bases at J, leaving 7 bases unmatched. The CDR3 loop spans 16 amino acids. Germline V gene lookup returns CDR1 MNHEY and CDR2 SVGAGI. The CDR3 DNA reads TGTGCCAGCAGTTACCCTGGGACAGGGGACGTCTATGGCTACACCTTC. Protein product: CASSYPGTGDVYGYTF.

This clone was seen a few times. This chain connects TRBV5-1 to TRBJ2-5; the match to TRBD1 covers 7 bases. The CDR3 length is 15 residues. Germline lookup yields CDR1 SGHRS and CDR2 YFSETQ. V trimming: 0 bases; J trimming: 2 bases; junction bases outside the gene matches: 4. The CDR3 loop reads CASSLVQGDQETQYF. CDR3 bases: TGCGCCAGCAGCTTGGTCCAGGGGGATCAAGAGACCCAGTACTTC.

V gene TRBV28 combines with J gene TRBJ2-5, with D unclear. The CDR3 loop spans 14 amino acids. Between the trimmed V and J ends, which lost 2 bases and 7 bases, there was a span of 14 bases. The germline gives CDR1 MDHEN, CDR2 SYDVKM. CDR3 residues: CASSLGPYIGTQYF. For the CDR3, the DNA is TGTGCCAGCAGTTTAGGGCCCTATATAGGGACCCAGTACTTC.